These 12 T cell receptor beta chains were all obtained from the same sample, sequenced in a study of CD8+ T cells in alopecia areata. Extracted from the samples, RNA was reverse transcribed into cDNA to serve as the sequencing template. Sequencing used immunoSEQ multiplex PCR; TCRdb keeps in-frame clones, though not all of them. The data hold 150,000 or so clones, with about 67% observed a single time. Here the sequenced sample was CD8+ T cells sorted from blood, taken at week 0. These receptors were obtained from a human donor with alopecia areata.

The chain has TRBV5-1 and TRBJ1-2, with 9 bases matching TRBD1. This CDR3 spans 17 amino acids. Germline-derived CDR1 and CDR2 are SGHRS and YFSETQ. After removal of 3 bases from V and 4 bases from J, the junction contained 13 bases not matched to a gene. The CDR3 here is CASSSDGTGTRGYGYTF. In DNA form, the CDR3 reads TGCGCCAGCAGCTCAGACGGGACAGGGACTCGTGGCTATGGCTACACCTTC.

Written as DNA, the CDR3 is TGCGCCAGCAGCCAAACAGGGGGCAATGAGCAGTTCTTC. This gives the protein CASSQTGGNEQFF. The chain joins TRBV4-1 to TRBJ2-1, with 8 bases fitting TRBD1. Germline trimming cut 2 bases from V and 6 bases from J; bases unmatched to any gene: 0. Germline values: CDR1 MGHRA, CDR2 YSYEKL. There are 13 residues in the CDR3.

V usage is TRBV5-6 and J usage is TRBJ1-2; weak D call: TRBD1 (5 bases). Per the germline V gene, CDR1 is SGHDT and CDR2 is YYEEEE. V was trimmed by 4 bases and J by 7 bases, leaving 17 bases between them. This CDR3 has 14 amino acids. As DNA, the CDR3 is TGTGCCAGCAGCATGGGGGTCTCCGGGGGTGGCTACACCTTC. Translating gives CASSMGVSGGGYTF.

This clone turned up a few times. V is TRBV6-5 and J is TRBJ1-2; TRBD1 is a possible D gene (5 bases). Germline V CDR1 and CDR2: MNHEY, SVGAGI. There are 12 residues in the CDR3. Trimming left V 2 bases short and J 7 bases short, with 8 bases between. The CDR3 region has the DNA TGTGCCAGCAGTTACATTGGGGGTGGCTACACCTTC. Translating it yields CASSYIGGGYTF.

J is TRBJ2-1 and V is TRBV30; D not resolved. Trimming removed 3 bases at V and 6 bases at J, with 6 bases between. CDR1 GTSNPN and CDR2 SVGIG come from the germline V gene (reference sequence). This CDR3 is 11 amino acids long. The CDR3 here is CAWRVFNEQFF. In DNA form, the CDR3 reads TGTGCCTGGAGGGTTTTCAATGAGCAGTTCTTC.

CDR3: CASSPGGGWNEQFF. For the CDR3, the DNA is TGTGCCAGCAGCCCCGGGGGGGGTTGGAATGAGCAGTTCTTC. This chain connects TRBV5-6 to TRBJ2-1; 8 positions agree with TRBD2. CDR1 SGHDT and CDR2 YYEEEE come from the germline V gene. The CDR3 spans 14 residues. The V segment lost 4 bases and the J segment 7 bases; nucleotides outside the gene matches: 7.

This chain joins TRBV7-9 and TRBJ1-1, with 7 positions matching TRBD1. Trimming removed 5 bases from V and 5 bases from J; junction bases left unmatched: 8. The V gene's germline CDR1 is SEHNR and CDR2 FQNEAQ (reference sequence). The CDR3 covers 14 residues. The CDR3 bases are TGTGCCAGCAGCCAACCAAGGGGGCGAACTGAAGCTTTCTTT. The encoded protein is CASSQPRGRTEAFF.

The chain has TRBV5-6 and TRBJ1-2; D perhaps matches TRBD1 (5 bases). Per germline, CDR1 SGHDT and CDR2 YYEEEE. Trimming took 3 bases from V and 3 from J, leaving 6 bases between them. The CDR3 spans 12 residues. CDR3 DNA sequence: TGTGCCAGCAGCTCACAGGACTATGGCTACACCTTC. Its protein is CASSSQDYGYTF.

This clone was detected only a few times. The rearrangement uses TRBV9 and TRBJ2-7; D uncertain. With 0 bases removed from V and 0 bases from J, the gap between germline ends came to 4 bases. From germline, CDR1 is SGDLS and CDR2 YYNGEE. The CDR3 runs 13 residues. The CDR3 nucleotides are TGTGCCAGCAGCGTAGACGACTCCTACGAGCAGTACTTC. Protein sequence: CASSVDDSYEQYF.

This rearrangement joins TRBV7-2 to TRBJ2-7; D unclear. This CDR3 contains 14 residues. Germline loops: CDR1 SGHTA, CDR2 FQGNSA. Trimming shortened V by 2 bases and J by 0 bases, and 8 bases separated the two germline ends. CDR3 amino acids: CASSLILSSYEQYF. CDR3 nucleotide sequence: TGTGCCAGCAGCTTAATCCTCTCCTCCTACGAGCAGTACTTC.

In nucleotides, the CDR3 is TGTGCCAGCAGTGAAGCGCTGGGGTACGAGCAGTACTTC. It translates to CASSEALGYEQYF. V gene TRBV6-1 combines with J gene TRBJ2-7; D is uncertain. Germline CDR1 MNHNS, CDR2 SASEGT. The V and J ends lost 0 bases and 4 bases respectively, with 7 bases between them. The CDR3 has 13 residues.

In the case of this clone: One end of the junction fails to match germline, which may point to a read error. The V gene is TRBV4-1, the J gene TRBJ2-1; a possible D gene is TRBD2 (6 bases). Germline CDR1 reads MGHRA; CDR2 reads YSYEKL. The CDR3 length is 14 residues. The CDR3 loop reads CASSQDIRGNEQFF. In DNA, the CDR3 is TGTGCCAGCAGCCAAGATATCCGGGGGAATGAGCAGTTCTTC.